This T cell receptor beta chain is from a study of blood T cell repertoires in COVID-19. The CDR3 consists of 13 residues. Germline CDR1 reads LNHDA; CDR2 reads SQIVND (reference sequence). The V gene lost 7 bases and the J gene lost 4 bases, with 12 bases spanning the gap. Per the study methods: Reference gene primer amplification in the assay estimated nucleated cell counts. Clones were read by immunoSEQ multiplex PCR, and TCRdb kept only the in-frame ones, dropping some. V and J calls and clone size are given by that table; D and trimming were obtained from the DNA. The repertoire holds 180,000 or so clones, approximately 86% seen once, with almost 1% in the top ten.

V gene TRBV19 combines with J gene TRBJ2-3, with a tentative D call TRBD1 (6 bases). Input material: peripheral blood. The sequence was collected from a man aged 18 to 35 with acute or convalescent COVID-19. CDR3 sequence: CASNRRQADTQYF. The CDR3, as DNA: TGTGCCAGTAATAGGAGACAGGCAGATACGCAGTATTTT.